This TCR beta chain was identified in a study of T cell responses to AZD1222 COVID-19 vaccine. Study results and limitations: Unmutated variant regions reportedly attract nearly half of all spike-specific TCRs. Donors, mostly white British, included more females; clonal diversity was possibly underestimated.

As to this clone: As yet, its antigen is unknown.

Generated by immunoSEQ multiplex PCR, the TCRdb table keeps only in-frame clones and is missing some. The data contain around 100,000 clones, roughly 80% of them singletons. Sequencing was performed on peripheral blood, taken on day 0 of AZD1222 vaccination. This receptor was identified in an adult in good health.

CDR3 nucleotide sequence: TGTGCCACCAGTGCCGACAGGAACACCGGGGAGCTGTTTTTT. The encoded protein is CATSADRNTGELFF. The chain links TRBV24-1 to TRBJ2-2; D might be TRBD1 (5 bases). This CDR3 contains 14 residues. Trimming pared 5 bases from V and 1 base from J, leaving 7 bases between. Germline V gives CDR1 KGHDR, CDR2 SFDVKD.